This T cell receptor beta chain was documented in a study of shared clonotypes between healthy human individuals. General study points: It was expected that sequencing depth would affect clonotype sharing among donors.

The CDR3 has 13 amino acids. Trimming cost V 5 bases and J 3 bases, with 11 bases left between them. CDR1 and CDR2 from the germline V gene are MDHEN and SYDVKM. Comments on this clone: Its matching antigen is unknown.

The assay was carried out at the deep level. Replicate PCRs run on sorted subsets employed 200 ng DNA, roughly 30,000 T cell genomes. Profiling relied on immunoSEQ multiplex PCR, and the TCRdb table lists in-frame clones only, not all of them. The data contain about 680,000 clones, 92% of them singletons. CD45RO-negative, CCR7-positively selected cells formed the naive CD8 fraction, excluding terminally differentiated effector memory CD45RA+ cells. Nashville, Tennessee was home to all donors, each a Caucasian adult. This chain joins TRBV28 and TRBJ2-7; D unresolved. Sequencing used naive CD8+ T cells sorted from blood. This receptor was taken from a man aged 25 to 40 in good health. The CDR3 protein is CASSPRARYEQYF. CDR3 DNA: TGTGCCAGCAGTCCTAGAGCACGCTACGAGCAGTACTTC.